The 23 T cell receptor beta chains presented below share a single source sample, sequenced in a study of shared clonotypes between healthy human individuals. Sequencing was performed with immunoSEQ multiplex PCR; in TCRdb, only in-frame clones are kept and a portion is missing. The sample includes about 1,900,000 clones, roughly 95% of them seen just once. Naive CD8 cells lacked CD45RO and underwent positive selection for CCR7, leaving out terminally differentiated effector memory CD45RA+ cells. What was sequenced was naive CD8+ T cells sorted from blood. The source is a man aged 18 to 30 in good health.

This chain connects TRBV6-5 to TRBJ2-5; possible D gene TRBD1, 6 bases. The CDR3 runs 16 residues. Looked up from germline, CDR1 is MNHEY and CDR2 is SVGAGI. V was trimmed by 0 bases and J by 2 bases, leaving 13 bases between them. The CDR3 loop reads CASSYSGATGQETQYF. The CDR3 bases are TGTGCCAGCAGTTACTCGGGGGCAACAGGGCAAGAGACCCAGTACTTC.

V and J are TRBV19 and TRBJ2-7; 9 bases line up with TRBD2. This CDR3 is 13 amino acids long. CDR1 LNHDA and CDR2 SQIVND come from the germline V gene (reference sequence). The V and J ends lost 8 bases and 3 bases, in that order; junction bases with no gene match: 5. CDR3 DNA: TGTGCCAGTGCTGGTAGCGGGGGCTACGAGCAGTACTTC. It codes for CASAGSGGYEQYF.

This chain links TRBV4-1 with TRBJ2-3, with D perhaps being TRBD1 or TRBD2 (5 bases each). The length of the CDR3 is 16 residues. Trimming cost V 2 bases and J 0 bases, with 12 bases left between them. CDR1 and CDR2 (germline): MGHRA, YSYEKL. The CDR3 nucleotides read TGCGCCAGCAGCCAAATTTTGGGGGTTAGCACAGATACGCAGTATTTT. Encoded protein: CASSQILGVSTDTQYF.

This rearrangement joins TRBV19 to TRBJ1-5; D remains ambiguous. The germline V gene encodes CDR1 LNHDA and CDR2 SQIVND (reference sequence). The ends were cut back, 3 bases at V and 7 bases at J, with 7 bases in the middle. The CDR3 length is 12 residues. DNA for the CDR3: TGTGCCAGTAGTATTCCGTGGCAGCCCCAGCATTTT. This encodes CASSIPWQPQHF.

This clone was counted once. The rearrangement uses TRBV5-1 and TRBJ1-1; 9 nucleotides agree with TRBD1. Germline V gene sequence: CDR1 SGHRS, CDR2 YFSETQ. CDR3 length: 16 residues. V was clipped by 4 bases and J by 2 bases; unmatched bases: 9. This chain's CDR3 is CASSLGGQGLNTEAFF. DNA for the CDR3: TGCGCCAGCAGCCTGGGAGGACAGGGGCTTAACACTGAAGCTTTCTTT.

This chain joins TRBV9 and TRBJ2-2; no definite D call. This CDR3 is built from 14 residues. Germline V gives CDR1 SGDLS, CDR2 YYNGEE. Trimming pared 10 bases from V and 0 bases from J, leaving 13 bases between. The CDR3 sequence is CAASEAANTGELFF. The CDR3 nucleotides read TGTGCCGCCTCCGAGGCGGCGAACACCGGGGAGCTGTTTTTT.

The V gene is TRBV11-2, the J gene TRBJ2-5; 8 positions match TRBD1. Germline V gene sequence: CDR1 SGHAT, CDR2 FQNNGV. The CDR3 loop spans 16 amino acids. V dropped 5 bases and J dropped 5; count of bases not matched to a gene: 13. CDR3: CASSHPGQAWGETQYF. CDR3 nucleotide sequence: TGTGCCAGCAGCCATCCGGGACAGGCTTGGGGGGAGACCCAGTACTTC.

The rearrangement joins TRBV11-2 to TRBJ1-1, with 7 bases lining up with TRBD1. The CDR3 has 14 residues. V dropped 2 bases and J dropped 1; count of bases not matched to a gene: 1. The V gene's germline CDR1 is SGHAT and CDR2 FQNNGV. The CDR3 here is CASSLRQGNTEAFF. The CDR3 nucleotides are TGTGCCAGCAGCTTAAGACAGGGGAACACTGAAGCTTTCTTT.

CDR3 amino acids: CASSYGTGNYEQYF. CDR3 DNA: TGTGCCAGCAGTTACGGGACAGGGAACTACGAGCAGTACTTC. The chain employs TRBV13 and TRBJ2-7; 9 positions match TRBD1. CDR1 is PRHDT, CDR2 FYEKMQ, per germline (reference sequence). The V gene end was trimmed by 6 bases and the J gene end by 3 bases; junction bases not matched to a gene: 6. The CDR3 has 14 amino acids.

The chain employs TRBV14 and TRBJ2-1; 12 nucleotides agree with TRBD2. The V segment lost 3 bases and the J segment 3 bases; nucleotides outside the gene matches: 3. The length of the CDR3 is 16 residues. Germline assignment: CDR1 SGHDN and CDR2 FVKESK. The DNA of the CDR3 is TGTGCCAGCAGCCATCAACTAGCGGGAGGCTACAATGAGCAGTTCTTC. It encodes CASSHQLAGGYNEQFF.

A remark on this clone: Other DNA sequences in the same sample also yield this CDR3. The genes are TRBV19 and TRBJ2-5; D is possibly TRBD1 (5 bases). This CDR3 is built from 13 residues. From germline, CDR1 is LNHDA and CDR2 SQIVND (reference sequence). The ends were cut back, 4 bases at V and 5 bases at J, with 11 bases in the middle. The CDR3 spells CASSSDSEETQYF. DNA of the CDR3: TGTGCCAGTAGTAGTGACAGCGAGGAGACCCAGTACTTC.

The chain combines TRBV19 with TRBJ2-7, with D hard to call. Trimming shortened V by 3 bases and J by 3 bases, and 12 bases separated the two germline ends. Germline V gene data show CDR1 as LNHDA and CDR2 as SQIVND (reference sequence). There are 14 residues in the CDR3. The chain's CDR3 is CASSMAGILYEQYF. CDR3 DNA: TGTGCCAGTAGTATGGCTGGGATTCTCTACGAGCAGTACTTC.

This clone was found once. V usage is TRBV7-3 and J usage is TRBJ2-7; a possible D gene is TRBD1 (5 bases). CDR3 length: 13 residues. The germline V gene encodes CDR1 SGHTA and CDR2 FQGTGA. V was shortened by 2 bases and J by 3 bases, with 8 bases between the two germline ends. Here the CDR3 reads CASSLGQNYEQYF. CDR3 sequence (DNA): TGTGCCAGCAGCTTAGGACAAAACTACGAGCAGTACTTC.

Comment on this clone: In the same sample, other DNA sequences code for this CDR3. J is TRBJ2-7 and V is TRBV9; D uncertain. The CDR3 has 14 residues. Germline V gene lookup returns CDR1 SGDLS and CDR2 YYNGEE. The V and J ends lost 0 bases and 1 base respectively, with 8 bases between them. The CDR3 nucleotides are TGTGCCAGCAGCGTAGGGATATCTTCCTACGAGCAGTACTTC. Translated: CASSVGISSYEQYF.

The chain recombines TRBV2 with TRBJ1-2; tentatively, D is TRBD1 (5 bases). The CDR3 is 12 residues long. In germline, CDR1 is SNHLY, CDR2 FYNNEI. Trimming took off 8 bases at V and 6 bases at J, with 13 bases between the two ends. The CDR3 sequence: CASGPGRDGYTF. The CDR3 DNA reads as TGTGCCAGCGGTCCAGGGAGGGATGGCTACACCTTC.

The genes are TRBV27 and TRBJ1-6, with 10 bases lining up with TRBD1. The CDR3 runs 14 residues. Unmatched junction bases numbered 6, after V lost 7 bases and J lost 9 bases. Looked up from germline, CDR1 is MNHEY and CDR2 is SMNVEV (reference sequence). In DNA form, the CDR3 reads TGTGCCAGCACCCGGACAGGGGGTTTTTCACCCCTCCACTTT. Translation gives CASTRTGGFSPLHF.

In this sample, this clone turned up once. This chain connects TRBV5-4 to TRBJ2-3; 9 bases line up with TRBD1. This CDR3 has 15 residues. Germline CDR1 reads SGHNT; CDR2 reads YYREEE (reference sequence). Unmatched junction bases numbered 8, after V lost 4 bases and J lost 5 bases. The CDR3 loop reads CASSPWDRAGDTQYF. In nucleotides, the CDR3 is TGTGCCAGCAGCCCCTGGGACAGGGCGGGAGATACGCAGTATTTT. Looking up the rest from reference TRBV5-4 and TRBJ2-3 gives the full variable domain: ETGVTQSPTHLIKTRGQQVTLRCSSQSGHNTVSWYQQALGQGPQFIFQYYREEENGRGNFPPRFSGLQFPNYSSELNVNALELDDSALYLCASSPWDRAGDTQYFGPGTRLTVL.

The V gene is TRBV7-2, the J gene TRBJ2-7; either TRBD1 or TRBD2 may fit D (5 bases each). Germline V CDR1 and CDR2: SGHTA, FQGNSA. The CDR3 loop spans 14 amino acids. V lost 6 bases to trimming and J lost 3 bases, with 15 bases between them. DNA for the CDR3: TGTGCCAGCAGTACCCCGGGACCTAGCTACGAGCAGTACTTC. It encodes CASSTPGPSYEQYF. Looking up the rest from reference TRBV7-2 and TRBJ2-7 gives the full variable domain: GAGVSQSPSNKVTEKGKDVELRCDPISGHTALYWYRQSLGQGLEFLIYFQGNSAPDKSGLPSDRFSAERTGGSVSTLTIQRTQQEDSAVYLCASSTPGPSYEQYFGPGTRLTVT.

The V and J genes are TRBV14 and TRBJ2-2, with TRBD2 as a possible D gene (5 bases). The CDR3 extends over 12 amino acids. The V and J ends lost 8 bases and 6 bases respectively, with 10 bases between them. CDR1 SGHDN and CDR2 FVKESK come from the germline V gene. CDR3 region: CASALAAGELFF. The CDR3 nucleotides are TGTGCCAGCGCTCTAGCAGCCGGGGAGCTGTTTTTT.

The CDR3 spells CASSPAGTGGKETQYF. The CDR3 DNA follows: TGTGCCAGCAGCCCGGCCGGGACAGGGGGCAAAGAGACCCAGTACTTC. The chain carries TRBV7-9 and TRBJ2-5, with TRBD1 matching 12 bases. The V gene's germline CDR1 is SEHNR and CDR2 FQNEAQ (reference sequence). The CDR3 length is 16 residues. Trimming took 5 bases from V and 3 from J; bases not matched to a gene: 7.

The chain links TRBV10-3 to TRBJ1-1; no clear D gene. Germline V gene sequence: CDR1 ENHRY, CDR2 SYGVKD. The CDR3 extends over 12 amino acids. Trimming removed 7 bases from V and 3 bases from J, with 9 bases in between. CDR3: CAIKSRDTEAFF. CDR3 nucleotide sequence: TGTGCCATCAAATCCCGGGACACTGAAGCTTTCTTT.

The chain employs TRBV27 and TRBJ2-3, with D possibly called TRBD1 or TRBD2 (5 bases each). V shed 8 bases and J shed 1 base, with 10 bases lying between them. The CDR3 consists of 13 residues. Germline lookup yields CDR1 MNHEY and CDR2 SMNVEV (reference sequence). The CDR3 loop is CASGDRGTDTQYF. CDR3 coding DNA: TGTGCCAGCGGGGACCGGGGCACAGATACGCAGTATTTT.

This chain connects TRBV7-9 to TRBJ2-1; no clear D gene. Trimming pared 6 bases from V and 7 bases from J, leaving 16 bases between. The CDR3 covers 14 residues. The germline V gene has CDR1 SEHNR and CDR2 FQNEAQ (reference sequence). CDR3 loop: CASRCPDSENEQFF. Here the CDR3 DNA reads TGTGCCAGCAGGTGCCCAGACTCGGAGAATGAGCAGTTCTTC.